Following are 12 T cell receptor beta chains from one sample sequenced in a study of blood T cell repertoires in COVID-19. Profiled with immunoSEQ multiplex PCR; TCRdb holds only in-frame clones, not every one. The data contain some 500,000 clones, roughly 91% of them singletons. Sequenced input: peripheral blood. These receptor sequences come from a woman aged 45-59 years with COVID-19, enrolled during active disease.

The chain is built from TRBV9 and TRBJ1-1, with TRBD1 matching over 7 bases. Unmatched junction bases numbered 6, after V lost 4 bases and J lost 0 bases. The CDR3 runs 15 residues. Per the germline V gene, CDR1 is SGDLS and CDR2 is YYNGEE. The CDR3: CASSWGTVMNTEAFF. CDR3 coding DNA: TGTGCCAGCAGCTGGGGGACAGTCATGAACACTGAAGCTTTCTTT.

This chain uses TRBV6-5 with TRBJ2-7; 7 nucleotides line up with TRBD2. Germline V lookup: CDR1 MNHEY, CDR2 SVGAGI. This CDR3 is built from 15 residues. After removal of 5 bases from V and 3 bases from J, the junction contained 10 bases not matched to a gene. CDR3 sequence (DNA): TGTGCCAGCAGTCGGGGGGTCCAGATTAACTACGAGCAGTACTTC. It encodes CASSRGVQINYEQYF.

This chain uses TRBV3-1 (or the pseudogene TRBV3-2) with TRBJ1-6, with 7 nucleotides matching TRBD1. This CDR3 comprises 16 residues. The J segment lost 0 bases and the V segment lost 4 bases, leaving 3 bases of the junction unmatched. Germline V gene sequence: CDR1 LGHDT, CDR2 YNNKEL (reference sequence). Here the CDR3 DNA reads TGTGCCAGCAGCCCCGGGACAGCCTCCTATAATTCACCCCTCCACTTT. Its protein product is CASSPGTASYNSPLHF.

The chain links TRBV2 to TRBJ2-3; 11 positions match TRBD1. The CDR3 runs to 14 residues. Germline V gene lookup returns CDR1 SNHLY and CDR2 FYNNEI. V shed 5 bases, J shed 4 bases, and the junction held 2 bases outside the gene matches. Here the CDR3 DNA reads TGTGCCAGCAGTCTGGGACAGGGGGCAGATACGCAGTATTTT. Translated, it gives CASSLGQGADTQYF.

The CDR3 loop is CASSPGLAGAGETQYF. The CDR3, as DNA: TGCGCCAGCAGCCCCGGACTAGCGGGGGCCGGAGAGACCCAGTACTTC. This sequence joins TRBV4-1 and TRBJ2-5; TRBD2 agrees at 13 bases. The CDR3 extends over 16 amino acids. The V gene end was trimmed by 4 bases and the J gene end by 4 bases; junction bases not matched to a gene: 6. In germline, CDR1 is MGHRA, CDR2 YSYEKL.

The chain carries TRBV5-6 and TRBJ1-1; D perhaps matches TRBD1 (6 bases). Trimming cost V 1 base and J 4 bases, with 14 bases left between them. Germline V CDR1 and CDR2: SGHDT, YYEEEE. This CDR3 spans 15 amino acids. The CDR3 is CASSLIRGRSTEAFF. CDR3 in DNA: TGTGCCAGCAGCTTGATCAGGGGCCGGAGCACTGAAGCTTTCTTT.

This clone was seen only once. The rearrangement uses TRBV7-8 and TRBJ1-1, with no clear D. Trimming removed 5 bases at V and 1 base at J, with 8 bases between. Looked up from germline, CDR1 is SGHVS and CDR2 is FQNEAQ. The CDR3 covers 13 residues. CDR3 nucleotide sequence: TGTGCCAGCAGCCGGGCCAGGAACACTGAAGCTTTCTTT. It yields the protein CASSRARNTEAFF. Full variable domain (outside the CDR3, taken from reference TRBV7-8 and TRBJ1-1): GAGVSQSPRYKVAKRGQDVALRCDPISGHVSLFWYQQALGQGPEFLTYFQNEAQLDKSGLPSDRFFAERPEGSVSTLKIQRTQQEDSAVYLCASSRARNTEAFFGQGTRLTVV.

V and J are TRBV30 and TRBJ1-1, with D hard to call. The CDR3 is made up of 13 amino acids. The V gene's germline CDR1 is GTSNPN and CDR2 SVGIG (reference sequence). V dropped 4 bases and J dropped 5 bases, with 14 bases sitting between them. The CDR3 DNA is TGTGCCTGGATTGTACTGGCAGGTACTGAAGCTTTCTTT. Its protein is CAWIVLAGTEAFF. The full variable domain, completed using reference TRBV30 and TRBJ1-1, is SQTIHQWPATLVQPVGSPLSLECTVEGTSNPNLYWYRQAAGRGLQLLFYSVGIGQISSEVPQNLSASRPQDRQFILSSKKLLLSDSGFYLCAWIVLAGTEAFFGQGTRLTVV.

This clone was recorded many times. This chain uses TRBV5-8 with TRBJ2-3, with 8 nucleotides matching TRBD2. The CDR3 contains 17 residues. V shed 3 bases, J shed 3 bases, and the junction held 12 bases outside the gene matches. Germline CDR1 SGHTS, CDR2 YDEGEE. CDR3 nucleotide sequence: TGTGCCAGCAGCTGGGGAAGCGGGGGAGGTTTAACAGATACGCAGTATTTT. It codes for CASSWGSGGGLTDTQYF.

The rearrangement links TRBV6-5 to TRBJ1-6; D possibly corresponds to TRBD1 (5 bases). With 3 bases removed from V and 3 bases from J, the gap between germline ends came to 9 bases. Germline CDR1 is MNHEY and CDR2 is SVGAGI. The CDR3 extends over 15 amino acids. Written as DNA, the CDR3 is TGTGCCAGCAGTTATGCGGGGGGCTATAATTCACCCCTCCACTTT. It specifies CASSYAGGYNSPLHF.

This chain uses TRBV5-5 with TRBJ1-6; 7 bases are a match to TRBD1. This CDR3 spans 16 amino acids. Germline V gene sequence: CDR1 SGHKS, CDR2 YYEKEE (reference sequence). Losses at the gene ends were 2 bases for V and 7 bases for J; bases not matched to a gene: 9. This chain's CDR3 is CASSFQGGRENSPLHF. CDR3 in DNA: TGTGCCAGCAGCTTCCAGGGGGGCCGTGAGAATTCACCCCTCCACTTT.

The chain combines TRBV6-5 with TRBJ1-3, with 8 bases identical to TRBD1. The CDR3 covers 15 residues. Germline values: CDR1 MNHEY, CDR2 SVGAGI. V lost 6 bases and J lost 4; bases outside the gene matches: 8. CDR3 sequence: CASRLKQGEGNTIYF. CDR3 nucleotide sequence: TGTGCCAGCAGATTAAAACAGGGGGAAGGAAACACCATATATTTT.